What follows are 5 T cell receptor beta chains derived from one specimen sequenced in a study of T cells in Graves' hyperthyroidism and ophthalmopathy. The TCR beta CDR3 regions underwent amplification using RNA transcripts as the source. HTBI primers were used for first-round RT-PCR of the TCR CDR3. TCRdb itself ran the multiplex PCR reads through MiXCR, one entry per CDR3 protein. Of a few hundred thousand distinct CDR3 sequences listed, 20% to 25% are singletons. Specimen: blood. Receptors were obtained from a man in his thirties or forties with Graves' ophthalmopathy.

This clonotype showed up just a few times. This could be a read error, since a much larger clone is one nucleotide away. The V call is TRBV6-1, the J call TRBJ1-2, with TRBD1 matching 9 bases. Per the germline V gene, CDR1 is MNHNS and CDR2 is SASEGT. The CDR3 loop spans 13 amino acids. Unmatched junction bases numbered 6, after V lost 5 bases and J lost 8 bases. CDR3 residues: CASSSGTGSGYTF. CDR3 DNA: TGTGCCAGCAGTTCCGGGACAGGGAGCGGCTACACCTTC.

V usage is TRBV28 and J usage is TRBJ2-5, with 8 positions matching TRBD2. The CDR3 loop spans 13 amino acids. V gave up 7 bases and J gave up 5 bases; unmatched junction bases: 6. CDR1 is MDHEN, CDR2 SYDVKM, per germline. CDR3: CASIGLADETQYF. The CDR3 nucleotides read TGTGCCAGCATCGGACTAGCTGACGAGACCCAGTACTTC. Together with reference TRBV28 and TRBJ2-5, the CDR3 gives the full variable domain: DVKVTQSSRYLVKRTGEKVFLECVQDMDHENMFWYRQDPGLGLRLIYFSYDVKMKEKGDIPEGYSVSREKKERFSLILESASTNQTSMYLCASIGLADETQYFGPGTRLLVL.

Points on this clonotype: Relative to the germline gene, one junction end is altered; a read error may explain this. The chain joins TRBV6-1 to TRBJ1-2; D is ambiguous. CDR3 length: 17 amino acids. Germline CDR1 and CDR2: MNHNS and SASEGT. The CDR3: CASNELVFRHTFYGYTF. In DNA form, the CDR3 reads TGTGCCAGCAATGAATTGGTTTTTAGGCACACCTTCTATGGCTACACCTTC.

There are a few counts of this clonotype. The V gene is TRBV5-1, the J gene TRBJ2-1; 14 nucleotides line up with TRBD2. The CDR3 is 17 residues long. Trimming at V came to 0 bases and at J to 9 bases, leaving 8 bases not matched to a gene. Germline V lookup: CDR1 SGHRS, CDR2 YFSETQ. The CDR3 loop reads CASSLEGTSGRDGEQFF. CDR3 coding DNA: TGCGCCAGCAGCTTGGAGGGGACTAGCGGGAGAGATGGTGAGCAGTTCTTC.

The gene calls are TRBV11-2 and TRBJ2-1; D is possibly TRBD2 (6 bases). The CDR3 spans 16 residues. In germline, CDR1 is SGHAT, CDR2 FQNNGV. Trimming removed 5 bases at V and 1 base at J, with 15 bases between. The CDR3 DNA sequence: TGTGCCAGCAGCCCCACCCCGGGAGTGTCCTACAATGAGCAGTTCTTC. This sequence encodes CASSPTPGVSYNEQFF.